These 9 T cell receptor beta chains share one sample of origin, sequenced in a study of T-cell memory formation after mild COVID-19. Each CDR3 protein gets one entry after TCRdb re-called the 5' RACE reads with MiXCR. The data show fewer than 140,000 distinct CDR3 sequences, over 15% seen once. Source material: PBMCs or a T cell subset sorted from them (not recorded which). These receptors all stem from an adult woman who had mild COVID-19 (a few samples of this study predate the infection). Cell type and time point are not known.

This clonotype was detected a few times. The chain links TRBV6-5 to TRBJ2-3; D is ambiguous. The CDR3 is 14 amino acids. In germline, CDR1 is MNHEY, CDR2 SVGAGI. Trimming took off 6 bases at V and 3 bases at J, with 13 bases between the two ends. CDR3 amino acids: CASSVGDQTDTQYF. In DNA, the CDR3 is TGTGCCAGCAGCGTAGGAGACCAAACAGATACGCAGTATTTT.

The rearrangement links TRBV6-5 to TRBJ1-1, with a tentative D call TRBD1 (5 bases). The germline V gene encodes CDR1 MNHEY and CDR2 SVGAGI. The CDR3 totals 15 residues. Trimming shortened V by 2 bases and J by 1 base, and 11 bases separated the two germline ends. The CDR3 DNA follows: TGTGCCAGCAGTTACGGGTACGGGACGAACACTGAAGCTTTCTTT. Translating gives CASSYGYGTNTEAFF.

This clonotype was counted a few times. The J gene is TRBJ1-1, the V gene TRBV11-2, with a tentative D call TRBD1 (6 bases). Trimming removed 4 bases from V and 6 bases from J, with 18 bases in between. The germline gives CDR1 SGHAT, CDR2 FQNNGV. The CDR3 totals 15 residues. The CDR3: CASSSIETGIAEAFF. In DNA, the CDR3 is TGTGCCAGCAGCTCGATAGAAACAGGGATTGCTGAAGCTTTCTTT.

This clonotype turned up a few times. This chain connects TRBV5-1 to TRBJ1-2; no clear D. Trimming took off 3 bases at V and 3 bases at J, with 12 bases between the two ends. The CDR3 runs 14 residues. Germline CDR1 is SGHRS and CDR2 is YFSETQ. CDR3 in DNA: TGCGCCAGCAGCTCGACCATGCGGGACTATGGCTACACCTTC. Translating it yields CASSSTMRDYGYTF.

This clonotype was picked up many times. The chain carries TRBV20-1 and TRBJ1-2; no reliable D call. This CDR3 is built from 11 residues. Germline CDR1 is DFQATT and CDR2 is SNEGSKA (reference sequence). V lost 4 bases and J lost 8, with 11 bases in between. The CDR3 reads CSAIMEGGYTF. The CDR3 nucleotides are TGCAGTGCTATTATGGAGGGAGGCTACACCTTC.

This clonotype was seen a handful of times. The chain employs TRBV2 and TRBJ2-1; 7 positions agree with TRBD2. The CDR3 length is 13 residues. Germline CDR1 reads SNHLY; CDR2 reads FYNNEI. V lost 8 bases, J lost 3 bases, and 4 bases stayed unmatched. CDR3 sequence (DNA): TGTGCCAGCGGACTAGTGGACTACAATGAGCAGTTCTTC. It is translated as CASGLVDYNEQFF.

This chain uses TRBV4-1 with TRBJ2-7; 7 bases are shared with TRBD1. J lost 2 bases, V lost 4 bases, and 11 bases had no gene match. Germline-derived CDR1 and CDR2 are MGHRA and YSYEKL. The CDR3 totals 16 residues. In nucleotides, the CDR3 is TGCGCCAGCAGCCCGCTTCTAGGGGGCTATACCTACGAGCAGTACTTC. Protein product: CASSPLLGGYTYEQYF.

The sample holds a few counts of this clonotype. A junction boundary mismatches the germline segment, possibly from a read error. The J gene is TRBJ2-3, the V gene TRBV7-7, with a tentative D call TRBD2 (6 bases). Germline CDR1 and CDR2: SSHAT and FNYEAQ (reference sequence). The CDR3 consists of 16 residues. The DNA for the CDR3 is TGTGCTAGCAGCCCCCGTCTAGCGCCTAGCACAGATACGCAGTATTTT. Protein product: CASSPRLAPSTDTQYF.

This clonotype was seen a few times. The J gene is TRBJ2-7, the V gene TRBV12-3 or TRBV12-4; TRBD2 agrees at 11 bases. This CDR3 comprises 15 residues. The ends lost 4 bases at V and 3 bases at J; junction bases unmatched: 5. The CDR3 here is CASSSGGLADYEQYF. The CDR3 region has the DNA TGTGCCAGCAGTTCCGGGGGACTAGCGGACTACGAGCAGTACTTC.